This is a list of T cell receptor beta chains from one sample in a study of blood T cell repertoires in COVID-19. Some clones are missing from TCRdb's copy, which holds only in-frame ones; the method was immunoSEQ multiplex PCR. Of under 300,000 clones in the sample, roughly 88% were seen once. Sequencing was done on a sample of PBMCs or T cells enriched from blood (not recorded which). The receptors were sampled from a woman in her forties or fifties who had recovered from COVID-19. The CDR3 runs from the conserved cysteine through the conserved F or W. A D gene is named only where the DNA matches it firmly. Clone size is given for some rows only: seen once, a few or many times, or a class if the clone is expanded.

j_call v_call clone_size d_call cdr3_aa cdr3_nt
TRBJ1-6 TRBV5-4 . TRBD1 CASRLGQGNRNSPLHF TGTGCCAGCAGGCTGGGACAGGGAAATCGTAATTCACCCCTCCACTTT
TRBJ2-7 TRBV28 . TRBD2 CASYPGTSGIVAYEQYF TGTGCCAGTTATCCGGGGACTAGCGGGATAGTAGCCTACGAGCAGTACTTC
TRBJ1-3 TRBV6-6 . TRBD1 CASLGDSFSSGNTIYF TGTGCCAGTTTGGGGGACAGCTTCTCCTCTGGAAACACCATATATTTT
TRBJ2-2 TRBV30 . . CAWQTGISPEGELFF TGTGCCTGGCAGACCGGGATTAGCCCGGAGGGGGAGCTGTTTTTT
TRBJ1-1 TRBV11-2 . . CASSSYRVGAFF TGTGCCAGCAGCTCTTACAGAGTAGGAGCTTTCTTT
TRBJ1-4 TRBV5-1 few TRBD1 CASSLVTGTGEKLFF TGCGCCAGCAGCTTGGTGACAGGGACGGGCGAAAAACTGTTTTTT
TRBJ1-5 TRBV28 . . CASSLGQGSGQPQHF TGTGCCAGCAGTTTAGGGCAGGGATCGGGTCAGCCCCAGCATTTT
TRBJ2-2 TRBV3-1/TRBV3-2 . . CASSQGPAQEAGELFF TGTGCCAGCAGCCAAGGTCCTGCCCAGGAGGCCGGGGAGCTGTTTTTT
TRBJ2-7 TRBV5-8 . TRBD2 CASSYGLAGGDEQYF TGTGCCAGCAGCTATGGACTAGCGGGAGGGGACGAGCAGTACTTC
TRBJ2-7 TRBV6-5 . . CASSRYMGPYEQYF TGTGCCAGCAGCCGATATATGGGCCCCTACGAGCAGTACTTC
TRBJ2-7 TRBV28 . . CASSLATKPYEQYF TGTGCCAGCAGCCTCGCGACAAAACCCTACGAGCAGTACTTC
TRBJ2-7 TRBV3-1/TRBV3-2 . . CASSQGGFDEQYF TGTGCCAGCAGCCAAGGAGGGTTCGACGAGCAGTACTTC
TRBJ1-2 TRBV10-3 . TRBD1 CAISEDRVDYGYTF TGTGCCATCAGTGAAGACAGGGTGGACTATGGCTACACCTTC
TRBJ2-5 TRBV7-3 once TRBD1 CASGQGVGETQYF TGTGCCAGCGGACAGGGTGTAGGAGAGACCCAGTACTTC
TRBJ1-6 TRBV4-2 . . CASSPMQASYNSPLHF TGTGCCAGCAGCCCTATGCAGGCCTCCTATAATTCACCCCTCCACTTT
TRBJ2-1 TRBV2 . TRBD2 CASSEARLSGGYNEQFF TGTGCCAGCAGTGAAGCGCGTTTGAGCGGGGGGTACAATGAGCAGTTCTTC
TRBJ2-7 TRBV18 few . CASSPRIDSEQYF TGTGCCAGCTCACCGAGGATAGACTCCGAGCAGTACTTC
TRBJ2-7 TRBV5-1 . . CASSLGLAGPYEQYF TGCGCCAGCAGCTTGGGCTTGGCAGGGCCCTACGAGCAGTACTTC
TRBJ1-1 TRBV28 once TRBD1 CASSTRGTGNTEAFF TGTGCCAGCAGTACCCGCGGGACAGGGAACACTGAAGCTTTCTTT
TRBJ2-2 TRBV9 . . CASSQNTGELFF TGTGCCAGCAGCCAAAACACCGGGGAGCTGTTTTTT
TRBJ2-7 TRBV5-5 . TRBD2 CASSLASTSGSYEQYF TGTGCCAGCAGCTTGGCCTCCACTAGCGGAAGCTACGAGCAGTACTTC
TRBJ2-7 TRBV27 . TRBD1 CASSFVGQGIYEQYF TGTGCCAGCAGTTTTGTGGGACAGGGGATCTACGAGCAGTACTTC
TRBJ2-2 TRBV3-1/TRBV3-2 . TRBD2 CASSQGGLGLGELFF TGTGCCAGCAGCCAGGGGGGACTAGGTCTCGGGGAGCTGTTTTTT
TRBJ2-1 TRBV6-6 . . CASSRLQGTYNEQFF TGTGCCAGCAGCCGCCTACAGGGAACCTACAATGAGCAGTTCTTC
TRBJ2-3 TRBV9 . . CASSVSGGGTQYF TGTGCCAGCAGCGTTAGTGGTGGTGGTACGCAGTATTTT
TRBJ2-3 TRBV5-1 once TRBD2 CASSLRRLAEDTQYF TGCGCCAGCAGCTTGAGGCGGCTAGCGGAAGATACGCAGTATTTT
TRBJ2-1 TRBV5-1 . . CASSLATGLGYNEQFF TGCGCCAGCAGCTTGGCCACGGGACTCGGTTACAATGAGCAGTTCTTC
TRBJ1-2 TRBV29-1 . . CSVEVKGGHGYTF TGCAGCGTTGAAGTAAAGGGAGGCCATGGCTACACCTTC
TRBJ2-7 TRBV6-5 . . CASMGRDPPMREQYF TGTGCCAGCATGGGCCGGGATCCCCCCATGAGGGAGCAGTACTTC
TRBJ1-3 TRBV4-2 . . CASSQVGLAGDRGNTIYF TGTGCCAGCAGCCAAGTCGGGCTAGCGGGAGATCGGGGAAACACCATATATTTT
TRBJ2-3 TRBV12-3/TRBV12-4 once . CASSPNSDTQYF TGTGCCAGCAGCCCTAACTCAGATACGCAGTATTTT
TRBJ2-3 TRBV7-3 . TRBD2 CASSKTSATSTDTQYF TGTGCCAGCAGCAAGACTAGCGCTACTAGCACAGATACGCAGTATTTT
TRBJ1-1 TRBV18 . . CASSLDRYTEAFF TGTGCCAGCTCACTAGACAGATACACTGAAGCTTTCTTT
TRBJ1-4 TRBV18 few . CASSPPGSDEKLFF TGTGCCAGCTCACCCCCCGGGTCAGATGAAAAACTGTTTTTT
TRBJ2-6 TRBV5-1 . . CASSLAGVGSGANVLTF TGCGCCAGCAGCTTGGCCGGGGTAGGCTCTGGGGCCAACGTCCTGACTTTC
TRBJ2-7 TRBV11-2 . . CASSLVISQAPPYEQYF TGTGCCAGCAGCTTGGTTATTTCACAGGCCCCTCCCTACGAGCAGTACTTC
TRBJ1-1 TRBV9 few TRBD1 CASSAGQTNTEAFF TGTGCCAGCAGCGCGGGACAGACGAACACTGAAGCTTTCTTT
TRBJ1-5 TRBV6-4 . . CASSVRAQHF TGTGCCAGCAGTGTGAGGGCCCAGCATTTT
TRBJ1-2 TRBV2 once . CASTANYGYTF TGTGCCAGCACCGCGAACTATGGCTACACCTTC
TRBJ2-7 TRBV3-1/TRBV3-2 . . CASSHSRRSYEQYF TGTGCCAGCAGCCACTCTCGGAGATCCTACGAGCAGTACTTC
TRBJ1-1 TRBV27 . TRBD1 CASTPGGISDTEAFF TGTGCCAGCACCCCAGGGGGCATTTCGGACACTGAAGCTTTCTTT
TRBJ1-1 TRBV28 . . CASSFSTVMNTEAFF TGTGCCAGCAGTTTTTCGACAGTGATGAACACTGAAGCTTTCTTT
TRBJ2-3 TRBV30 . . CAWSIPGTQYF TGTGCCTGGAGTATCCCGGGTACGCAGTATTTT
TRBJ2-2 TRBV5-1 . TRBD1 CASSLGQGASGELFF TGCGCCAGCAGCTTGGGACAGGGGGCTTCCGGGGAGCTGTTTTTT
TRBJ2-1 TRBV15 few . CATSNLARSYNEQFF TGTGCCACCAGTAACCTAGCGAGATCCTACAATGAGCAGTTCTTC
TRBJ2-7 TRBV4-1 once . CASSQVLRQGNYEQYF TGCGCCAGCAGCCAAGTTCTTCGGCAGGGAAACTACGAGCAGTACTTC
TRBJ2-1 TRBV15 . . CATSRDRSNEQFF TGTGCCACCAGCAGAGATCGGAGCAATGAGCAGTTCTTC
TRBJ1-3 TRBV10-3 . TRBD1 CAIRSDRAGNTIYF TGTGCCATCAGATCGGACAGGGCTGGAAACACCATATATTTT
TRBJ1-2 TRBV6-1 . . CASSEQGKVGVNYGYTF TGTGCCAGCAGTGAACAGGGGAAGGTGGGAGTTAACTATGGCTACACCTTC
TRBJ2-7 TRBV6-6 once TRBD2 CASRGTGTSGGYEQYF TGTGCCAGCAGGGGTACCGGGACTAGCGGGGGCTACGAGCAGTACTTC
TRBJ2-7 TRBV3-1/TRBV3-2 . TRBD1 CASSQRQGVYEQYF TGTGCCAGCAGCCAACGACAGGGCGTCTACGAGCAGTACTTC
TRBJ2-7 TRBV27 . . CASSLGQGVNEQYF TGTGCCAGCAGTTTAGGGCAGGGTGTCAACGAGCAGTACTTC
TRBJ1-3 TRBV2 . . CASSGSRGHGNTIYF TGTGCCAGCAGTGGTTCGAGGGGACATGGAAACACCATATATTTT
TRBJ2-7 TRBV13 few TRBD2 CASSLGSGNYEQYF TGTGCCAGCAGCTTAGGTAGCGGGAACTACGAGCAGTACTTC
TRBJ2-7 TRBV24-1 . TRBD1 CATRGPNEQYF TGTGCCACTAGGGGGCCAAACGAGCAGTACTTC
TRBJ1-6 TRBV21-1 . . CASIPDRGGSPLHF TGTGCCAGCATTCCGGACAGGGGTGGTTCACCCCTCCACTTT
TRBJ2-7 TRBV29-1 . TRBD2 CSVAGLAGSYEQYF TGCAGCGTTGCGGGACTAGCGGGCTCCTACGAGCAGTACTTC
TRBJ2-7 TRBV4-1 . . CASSQGGGDTYEQYF TGCGCCAGCAGCCAAGGAGGGGGGGATACCTACGAGCAGTACTTC
TRBJ1-1 TRBV19 . . CASTPLEQGEAFF TGTGCCAGTACCCCCCTTGAACAGGGTGAAGCTTTCTTT
TRBJ2-7 TRBV24-1 . . CATSEPTYEQYF TGTGCCACCAGTGAGCCGACTTACGAGCAGTACTTC